Presented here are 8 T cell receptor beta chains from one specimen sequenced in a study of CD8 T cells in ankylosing spondylitis. TCRdb reprocessed the 5' RACE reads via MiXCR and lists one record per CDR3 protein. The repertoire holds about 540,000 distinct CDR3 sequences, with 9.5% to 15% as singletons. These receptors have no identified antigens. Notes on the study in general: It appeared that ankylosing spondylitis blood was characterized by a TCR beta motif of under ten highly homologous variants.

Sequencing used blood, either unsorted or a sorted T cell fraction (not recorded which). The receptor source for this set is a male donor with ankylosing spondylitis.

CDR3 sequence: CASSLLIADNEQFF. Written as DNA, the CDR3 is TGTGCCAGCAGCTTGCTGATAGCGGACAATGAGCAGTTCTTC. The chain combines TRBV11-3 with TRBJ2-1; a possible D gene is TRBD2 (6 bases). Germline V lookup: CDR1 SGHNT, CDR2 YENEEA. CDR3 size: 14 residues. V lost 3 bases, J lost 5 bases, and 11 bases lay in between.

This clonotype showed up just a few times. The chain couples TRBV7-9 to TRBJ1-2, with 7 bases matching TRBD1. CDR3 length equals 15 residues. Unmatched junction bases numbered 9, after V lost 4 bases and J lost 4 bases. The germline CDR1 and CDR2 sequences are SEHNR and FQNEAQ (reference sequence). CDR3 DNA: TGTGCCAGCAGCTCCGAGGGGGCCGAAGGCTATGGCTACACCTTC. Its protein is CASSSEGAEGYGYTF.

This clonotype was counted only a few times. The chain links TRBV7-2 to TRBJ2-7; 9 nucleotides align to TRBD2. The CDR3 contains 16 residues. Trimming took 5 bases from V and 6 from J; bases not matched to a gene: 14. CDR1 is SGHTA, CDR2 FQGNSA, per germline. DNA of the CDR3: TGTGCCAGCAGCACCCAGGCGGGTAGCGGGAGTGCCGAGCAGTACTTC. Its translation is CASSTQAGSGSAEQYF.

The chain joins TRBV25-1 to TRBJ1-2; D unresolved. CDR1 and CDR2 (germline): MGHDK, SYGVNS. The CDR3 runs to 12 residues. V lost 5 bases, J lost 4 bases, and 8 bases lay in between. In nucleotides, the CDR3 is TGTGCCAGCAGTACAGTTAGCTATGGCTACACCTTC. Translating gives CASSTVSYGYTF.

J is TRBJ2-5 and V is TRBV24-1; D unclear. V gave up 3 bases and J gave up 4 bases, with 11 bases separating them. The CDR3 extends over 14 amino acids. Germline V gene data show CDR1 as KGHDR and CDR2 as SFDVKD. The CDR3 loop reads CATSDPTRTETQYF. DNA for the CDR3: TGTGCCACCAGTGATCCGACCAGAACAGAGACCCAGTACTTC.

This clonotype was counted many times. The chain has TRBV12-3 or TRBV12-4 and TRBJ1-2; 7 bases agree with TRBD1. V lost 1 base, J lost 2 bases, and 4 bases stayed unmatched. The CDR3 runs to 15 residues. CDR3 sequence: CASSLEGTVNYGYTF. CDR3 nucleotide sequence: TGTGCCAGCAGTTTAGAGGGGACAGTAAACTATGGCTACACCTTC.

This clonotype was observed a few times. The J gene is TRBJ1-1, the V gene TRBV18, with a weak D call TRBD1 (6 bases). Germline assignment: CDR1 KGHSH and CDR2 LQKENI. This CDR3 has 14 amino acids. Trimming removed 3 bases at V and 5 bases at J, with 13 bases between. The CDR3 DNA reads TGTGCCAGCTCACCGGAGGGGGGGCAAACTGAAGCTTTCTTT. It is translated as CASSPEGGQTEAFF. The full variable domain, with the rest looked up from reference TRBV18 and TRBJ1-1, is NAGVMQNPRHLVRRRGQEARLRCSPMKGHSHVYWYRQLPEEGLKFMVYLQKENIIDESGMPKERFSAEFPKEGPSILRIQQVVRGDSAAYFCASSPEGGQTEAFFGQGTRLTVV.

This clonotype was observed a few times. V and J are TRBV10-3 and TRBJ2-5, with D unclear. The CDR3 is made up of 15 amino acids. The V gene lost 1 base and the J gene lost 5 bases, with 14 bases spanning the gap. Germline CDR1 and CDR2: ENHRY and SYGVKD. The CDR3 bases are TGTGCCATCAGTGAGTTTGCAGGCCAGGCGGAGACCCAGTACTTC. It codes for CAISEFAGQAETQYF.